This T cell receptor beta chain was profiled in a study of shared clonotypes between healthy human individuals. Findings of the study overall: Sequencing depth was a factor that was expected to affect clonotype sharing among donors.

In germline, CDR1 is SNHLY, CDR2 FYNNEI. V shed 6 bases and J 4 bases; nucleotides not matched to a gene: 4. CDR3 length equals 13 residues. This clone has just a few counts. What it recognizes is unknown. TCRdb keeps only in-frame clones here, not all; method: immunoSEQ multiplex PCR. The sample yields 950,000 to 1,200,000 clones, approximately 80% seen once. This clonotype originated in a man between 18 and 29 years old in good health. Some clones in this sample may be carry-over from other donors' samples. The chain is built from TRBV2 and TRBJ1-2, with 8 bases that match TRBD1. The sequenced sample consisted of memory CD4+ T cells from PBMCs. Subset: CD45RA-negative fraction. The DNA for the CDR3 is TGTGCCAGCAGGCGACAGGGGAGCTATGGCTACACCTTC. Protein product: CASRRQGSYGYTF. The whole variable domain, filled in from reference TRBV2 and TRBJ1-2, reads EPEVTQTPSHQVTQMGQEVILRCVPISNHLYFYWYRQILGQKVEFLVSFYNNEISEKSEIFDDQFSVERPDGSNFTLKIRSTKLEDSAMYFCASRRQGSYGYTFGSGTRLTVV.